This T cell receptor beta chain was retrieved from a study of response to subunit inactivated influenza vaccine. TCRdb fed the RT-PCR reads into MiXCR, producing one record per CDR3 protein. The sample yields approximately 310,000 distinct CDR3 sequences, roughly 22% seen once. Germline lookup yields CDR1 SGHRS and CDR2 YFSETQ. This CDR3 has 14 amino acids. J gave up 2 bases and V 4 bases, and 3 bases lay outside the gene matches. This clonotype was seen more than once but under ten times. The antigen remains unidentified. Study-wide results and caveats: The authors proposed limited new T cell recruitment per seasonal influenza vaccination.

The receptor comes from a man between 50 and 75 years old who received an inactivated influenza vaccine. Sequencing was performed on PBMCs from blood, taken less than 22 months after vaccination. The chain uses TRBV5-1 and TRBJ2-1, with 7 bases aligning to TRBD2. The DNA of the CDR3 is TGCGCCAGCAGCGGCGGACTAGCCTACAATGAGCAGTTCTTC. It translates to CASSGGLAYNEQFF.